This T cell receptor (beta chain) originates from a study of blood T cell repertoires in COVID-19. The trim removed 7 bases at V and 5 bases at J, leaving 3 bases unmatched. CDR1 LNHDA and CDR2 SQIVND come from the germline V gene (reference sequence). CDR3 length: 14 residues. Measured with immunoSEQ multiplex PCR; TCRdb has only the in-frame clones, and not every one. The sample lists 250,000 to 300,000 clones; roughly 92% were seen once. What was sequenced was peripheral blood. V is TRBV19 and J is TRBJ2-1; 12 bases agree with TRBD2. The receptor comes from a woman aged 30 to 39 with COVID-19, enrolled during active disease. CDR3 DNA sequence: TGTGCCAGTAATCTAGCGGGAGGGCACAATGAGCAGTTCTTC. Protein sequence: CASNLAGGHNEQFF.